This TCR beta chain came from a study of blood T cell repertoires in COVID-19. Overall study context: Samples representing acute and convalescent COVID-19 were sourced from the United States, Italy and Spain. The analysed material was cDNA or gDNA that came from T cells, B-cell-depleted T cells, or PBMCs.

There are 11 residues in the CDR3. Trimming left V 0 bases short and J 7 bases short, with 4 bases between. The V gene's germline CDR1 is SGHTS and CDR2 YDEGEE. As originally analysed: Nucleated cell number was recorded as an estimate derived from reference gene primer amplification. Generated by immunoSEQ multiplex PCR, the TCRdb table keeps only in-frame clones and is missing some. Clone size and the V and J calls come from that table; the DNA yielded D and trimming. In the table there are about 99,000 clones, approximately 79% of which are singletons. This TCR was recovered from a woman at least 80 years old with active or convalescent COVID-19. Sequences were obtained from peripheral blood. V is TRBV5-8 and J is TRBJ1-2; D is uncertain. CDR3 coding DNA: TGTGCCAGCAGCTTGGTCCGTGGCTACACCTTC. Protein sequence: CASSLVRGYTF.